This T cell receptor (beta chain) was sequenced during a study of T cell repertoires in cytomegalovirus infection. Whole-study context: Recently identified HLA-C-restricted CMV epitopes were used, and well-studied HLA-B-restricted CMV epitopes were used as well. Public TCR beta signatures provided an indication of both CMV infection and a matching HLA type.

From the reads, TCRdb called clonotypes with MiXCR, one entry per CDR3 protein. The sample lists approximately 990,000 distinct CDR3 sequences; less than 35% were seen once. In this sample, this clonotype turned up a few times. Its matching antigen is unknown. General study findings and limits: Carriage of CMV together with the relevant HLA was identifiable through cumulative public TCR beta family frequency.

The ends lost 3 bases at V and 5 bases at J; junction bases unmatched: 8. The CDR3 spans 15 residues. In germline, CDR1 is SEHNR, CDR2 FQNEAQ (reference sequence). The chain is built from TRBV7-9 and TRBJ2-5; 8 bases are a match to TRBD1. The sequence came from a human donor in good health (CMV status not recorded). Some clones in this sample may be carry-over from other donors' samples. The input for sequencing was cultured CD8+ T cells from PBMCs, taken from culture after CMV antigen stimulation. Written as DNA, the CDR3 is TGTGCCAGCAGCTTCCCGGGACAGGAAAGGGAGACCCAGTACTTC. Protein sequence: CASSFPGQERETQYF.